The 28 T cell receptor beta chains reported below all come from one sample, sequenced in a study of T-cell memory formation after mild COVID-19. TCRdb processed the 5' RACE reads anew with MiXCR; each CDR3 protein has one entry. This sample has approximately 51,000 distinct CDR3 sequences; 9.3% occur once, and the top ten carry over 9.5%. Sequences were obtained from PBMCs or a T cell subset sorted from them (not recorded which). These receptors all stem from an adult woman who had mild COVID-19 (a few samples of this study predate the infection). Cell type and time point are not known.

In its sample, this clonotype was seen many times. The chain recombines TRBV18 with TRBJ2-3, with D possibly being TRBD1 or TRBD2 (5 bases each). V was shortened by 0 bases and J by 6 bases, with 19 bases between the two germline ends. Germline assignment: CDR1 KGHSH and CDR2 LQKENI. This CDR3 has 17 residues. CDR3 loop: CASSPPGMTGRADTQYF. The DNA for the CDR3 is TGTGCCAGCTCACCACCCGGTATGACGGGGCGCGCGGATACGCAGTATTTT.

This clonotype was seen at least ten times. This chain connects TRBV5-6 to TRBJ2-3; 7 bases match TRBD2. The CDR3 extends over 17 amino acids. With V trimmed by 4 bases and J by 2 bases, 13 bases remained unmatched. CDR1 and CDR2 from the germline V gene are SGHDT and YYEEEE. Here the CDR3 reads CASSPNAGTKNTDTQYF. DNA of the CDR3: TGTGCCAGCAGCCCCAACGCCGGGACTAAGAACACAGATACGCAGTATTTT.

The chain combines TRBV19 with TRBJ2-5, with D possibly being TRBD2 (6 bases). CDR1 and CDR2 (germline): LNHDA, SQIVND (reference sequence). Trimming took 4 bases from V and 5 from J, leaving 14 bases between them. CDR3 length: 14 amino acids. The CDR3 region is CASSNGGMQETQYF. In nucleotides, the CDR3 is TGTGCCAGTAGTAATGGCGGGATGCAGGAGACCCAGTACTTC. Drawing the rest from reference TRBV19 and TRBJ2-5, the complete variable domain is DGGITQSPKYLFRKEGQNVTLSCEQNLNHDAMYWYRQDPGQGLRLIYYSQIVNDFQKGDIAEGYSVSREKKESFPLTVTSAQKNPTAFYLCASSNGGMQETQYFGPGTRLLVL.

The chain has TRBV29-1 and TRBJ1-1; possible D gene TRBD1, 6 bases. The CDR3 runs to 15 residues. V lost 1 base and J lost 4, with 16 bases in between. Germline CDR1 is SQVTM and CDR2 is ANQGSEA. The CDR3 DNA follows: TGCAGCGTTGAAGGGGGTCTTGGAGGGGGCACTGAAGCTTTCTTT. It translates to CSVEGGLGGGTEAFF.

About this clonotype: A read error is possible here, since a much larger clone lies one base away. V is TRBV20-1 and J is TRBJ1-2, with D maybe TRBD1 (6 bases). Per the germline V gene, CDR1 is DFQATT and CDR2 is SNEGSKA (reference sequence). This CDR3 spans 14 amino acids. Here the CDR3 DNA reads TGCAGTGCTGCCCCCACCTATGGGGGCTTGGGCTACAACTTC. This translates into CSAAPTYGGLGYNF.

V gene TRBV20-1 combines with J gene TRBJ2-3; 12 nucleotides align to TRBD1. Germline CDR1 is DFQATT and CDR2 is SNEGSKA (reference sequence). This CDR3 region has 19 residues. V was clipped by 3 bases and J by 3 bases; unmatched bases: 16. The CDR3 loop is CSASPRIGTGGSGTDTQYF. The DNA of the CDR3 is TGCAGTGCTAGCCCCCGGATAGGGACAGGGGGCAGTGGGACAGATACGCAGTATTTT.

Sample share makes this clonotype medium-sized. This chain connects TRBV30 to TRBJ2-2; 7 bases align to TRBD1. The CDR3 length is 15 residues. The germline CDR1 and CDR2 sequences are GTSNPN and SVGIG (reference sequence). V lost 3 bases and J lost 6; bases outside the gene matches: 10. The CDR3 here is CAWRETGFVPGELFF. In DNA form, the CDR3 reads TGTGCCTGGAGAGAGACAGGGTTCGTCCCCGGGGAGCTGTTTTTT.

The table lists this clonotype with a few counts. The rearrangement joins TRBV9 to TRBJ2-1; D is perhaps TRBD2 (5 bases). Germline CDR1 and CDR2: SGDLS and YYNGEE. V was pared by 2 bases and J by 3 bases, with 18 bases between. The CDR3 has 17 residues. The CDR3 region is CASSVAASIQIYNEQFF. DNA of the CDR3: TGTGCCAGCAGCGTCGCCGCTAGCATACAGATCTACAATGAGCAGTTCTTC. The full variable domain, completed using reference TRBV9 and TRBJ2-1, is DSGVTQTPKHLITATGQRVTLRCSPRSGDLSVYWYQQSLDQGLQFLIQYYNGEERAKGNILERFSAQQFPDLHSELNLSSLELGDSALYFCASSVAASIQIYNEQFFGPGTRLTVL.

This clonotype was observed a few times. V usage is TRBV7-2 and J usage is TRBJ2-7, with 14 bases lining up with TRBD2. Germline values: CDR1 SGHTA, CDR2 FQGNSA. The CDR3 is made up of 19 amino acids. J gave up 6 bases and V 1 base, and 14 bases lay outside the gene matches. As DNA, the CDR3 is TGTGCCAGCAGCTTAGGGCGGGGACTAGCGGGAGCCCCCCTAGGCGAGCAGTACTTC. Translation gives CASSLGRGLAGAPLGEQYF.

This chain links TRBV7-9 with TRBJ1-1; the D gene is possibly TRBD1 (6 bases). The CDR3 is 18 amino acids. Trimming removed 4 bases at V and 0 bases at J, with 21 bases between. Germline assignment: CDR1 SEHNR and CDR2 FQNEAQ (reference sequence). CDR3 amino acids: CASSYPPRRGGMNTEAFF. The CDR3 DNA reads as TGTGCCAGCAGCTACCCCCCCCGGAGAGGGGGTATGAACACTGAAGCTTTCTTT.

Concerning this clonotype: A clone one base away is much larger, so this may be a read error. This CDR3 is CAWDRDPTDTPYF. CDR3 DNA sequence: TGTGCCTGGGACCGGGACCCCACAGATACGCCGTATTTT. This rearrangement joins TRBV30 to TRBJ2-3; D tentatively reads TRBD1 or TRBD2 (5 bases each). Germline values: CDR1 GTSNPN, CDR2 SVGIG (reference sequence). The CDR3 is 13 residues long.

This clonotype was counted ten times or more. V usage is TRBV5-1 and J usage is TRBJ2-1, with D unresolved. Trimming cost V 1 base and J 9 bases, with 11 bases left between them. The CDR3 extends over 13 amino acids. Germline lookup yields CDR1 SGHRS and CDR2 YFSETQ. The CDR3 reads CASSLSLGSEQFF. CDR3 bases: TGCGCCAGCAGCTTGAGCCTAGGTAGTGAGCAGTTCTTC.

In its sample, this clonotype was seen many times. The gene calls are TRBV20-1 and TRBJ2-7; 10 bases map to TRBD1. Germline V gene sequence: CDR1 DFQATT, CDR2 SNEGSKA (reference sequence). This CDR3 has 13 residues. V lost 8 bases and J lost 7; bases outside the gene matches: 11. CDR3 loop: CSTGTGVGREQYF. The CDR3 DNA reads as TGCAGTACCGGGACAGGGGTCGGTAGGGAGCAGTACTTC.

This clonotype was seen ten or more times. The CDR3 nucleotides read TGTGCCAGCATGAGGAACACCGGGGAGCTGTTTTTT. Translating it yields CASMRNTGELFF. The chain has TRBV7-9 and TRBJ2-2, with D unresolved. Per the germline V gene, CDR1 is SEHNR and CDR2 is FQNEAQ (reference sequence). V was clipped by 7 bases and J by 1 base, with 4 bases between them. CDR3 length: 12 residues.

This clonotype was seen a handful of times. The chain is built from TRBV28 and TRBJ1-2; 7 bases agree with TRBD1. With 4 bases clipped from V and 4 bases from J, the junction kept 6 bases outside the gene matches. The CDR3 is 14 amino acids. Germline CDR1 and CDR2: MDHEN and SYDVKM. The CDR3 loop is CASSSLGTAYGYTF. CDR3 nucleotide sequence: TGTGCCAGCAGTTCACTCGGGACAGCCTATGGCTACACCTTC.

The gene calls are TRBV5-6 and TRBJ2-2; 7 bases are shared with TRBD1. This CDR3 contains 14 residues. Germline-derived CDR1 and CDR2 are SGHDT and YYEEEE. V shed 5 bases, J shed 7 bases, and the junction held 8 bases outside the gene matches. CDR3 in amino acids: CASRDLTGHGELFF. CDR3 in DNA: TGTGCCAGCAGGGACCTGACAGGGCACGGGGAGCTGTTTTTT.

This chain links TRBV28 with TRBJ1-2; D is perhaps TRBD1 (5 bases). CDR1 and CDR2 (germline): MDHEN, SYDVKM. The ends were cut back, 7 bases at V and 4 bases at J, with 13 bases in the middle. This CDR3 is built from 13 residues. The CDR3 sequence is CASTSDSFYGYTF. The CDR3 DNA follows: TGTGCCAGCACCTCAGACAGCTTCTATGGCTACACCTTC.

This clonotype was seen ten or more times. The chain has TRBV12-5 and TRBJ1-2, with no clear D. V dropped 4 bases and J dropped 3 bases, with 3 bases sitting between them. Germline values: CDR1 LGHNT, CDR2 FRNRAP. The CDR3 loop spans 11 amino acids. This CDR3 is CASGSDYGYTF. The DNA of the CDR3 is TGTGCTAGTGGTTCCGACTATGGCTACACCTTC.

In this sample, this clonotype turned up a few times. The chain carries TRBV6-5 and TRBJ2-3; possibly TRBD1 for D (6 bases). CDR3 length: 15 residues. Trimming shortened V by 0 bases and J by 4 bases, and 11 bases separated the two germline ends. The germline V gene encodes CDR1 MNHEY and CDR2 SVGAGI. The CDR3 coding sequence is TGTGCCAGCAGTTACTCGGGGGCTGGCGCAGATACGCAGTATTTT. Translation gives CASSYSGAGADTQYF.

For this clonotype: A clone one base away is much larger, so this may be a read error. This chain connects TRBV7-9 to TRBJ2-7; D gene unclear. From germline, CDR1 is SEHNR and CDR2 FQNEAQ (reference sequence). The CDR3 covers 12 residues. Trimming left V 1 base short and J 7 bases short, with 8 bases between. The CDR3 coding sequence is TGTGCCAGCAGCTTAGTGGGTCAAGAGCAGTACTTC. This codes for CASSLVGQEQYF.

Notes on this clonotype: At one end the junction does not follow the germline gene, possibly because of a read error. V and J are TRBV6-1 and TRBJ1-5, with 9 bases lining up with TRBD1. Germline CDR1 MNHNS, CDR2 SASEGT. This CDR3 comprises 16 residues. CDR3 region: CASRQGQGNFNQPQHF. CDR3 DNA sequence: TGTGCCAGCAGGCAAGGACAGGGGAATTTTAATCAGCCCCAACATTTT.

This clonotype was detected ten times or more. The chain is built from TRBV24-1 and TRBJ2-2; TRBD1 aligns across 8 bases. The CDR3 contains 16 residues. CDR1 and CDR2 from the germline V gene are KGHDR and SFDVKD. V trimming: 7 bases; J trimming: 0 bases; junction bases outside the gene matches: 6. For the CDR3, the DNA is TGTGCCACCAGCGGACAGGGAAGAACGAACACCGGGGAGCTGTTTTTT. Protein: CATSGQGRTNTGELFF.

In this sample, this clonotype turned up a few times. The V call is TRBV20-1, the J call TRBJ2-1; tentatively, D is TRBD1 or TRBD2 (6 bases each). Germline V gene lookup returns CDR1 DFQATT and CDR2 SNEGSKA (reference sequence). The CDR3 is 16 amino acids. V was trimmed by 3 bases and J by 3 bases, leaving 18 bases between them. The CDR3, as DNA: TGCAGTGCTAGCCCTTTAAAGGGGGGCCGCTACAATGAGCAGTTCTTC. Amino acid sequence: CSASPLKGGRYNEQFF.

CDR3 coding DNA: TGCGCCAGCAGCCAAGGACTAGCGGGAGAGATAAGCTCCTACAATGAGCAGTTCTTC. Translating it yields CASSQGLAGEISSYNEQFF. The gene calls are TRBV4-1 and TRBJ2-1, with 12 positions matching TRBD2. The germline CDR1 and CDR2 sequences are MGHRA and YSYEKL. Trimming removed 1 base from V and 0 bases from J; junction bases left unmatched: 7. The length of the CDR3 is 19 residues.

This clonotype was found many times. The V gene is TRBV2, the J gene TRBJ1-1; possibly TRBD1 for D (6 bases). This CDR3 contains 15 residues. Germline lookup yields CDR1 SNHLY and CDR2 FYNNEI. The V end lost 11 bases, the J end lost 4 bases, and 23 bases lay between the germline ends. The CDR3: CAFEGGQAKSTEAFF. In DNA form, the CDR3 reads TGTGCCTTCGAAGGGGGGCAAGCTAAATCCACTGAAGCTTTCTTT.

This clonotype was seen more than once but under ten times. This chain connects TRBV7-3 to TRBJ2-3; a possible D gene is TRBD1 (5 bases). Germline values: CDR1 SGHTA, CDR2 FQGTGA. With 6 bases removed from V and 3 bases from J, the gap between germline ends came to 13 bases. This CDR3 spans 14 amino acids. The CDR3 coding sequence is TGTGCCAGCAGTAGGGGCTATGGGACAGATACGCAGTATTTT. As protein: CASSRGYGTDTQYF.

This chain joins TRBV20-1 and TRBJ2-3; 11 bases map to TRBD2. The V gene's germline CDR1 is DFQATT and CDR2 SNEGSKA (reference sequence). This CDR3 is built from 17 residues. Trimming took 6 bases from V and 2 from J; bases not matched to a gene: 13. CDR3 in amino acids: CSATTPSGLADTDTQYF. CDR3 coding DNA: TGCAGTGCCACCACCCCATCGGGACTAGCGGACACAGATACGCAGTATTTT.

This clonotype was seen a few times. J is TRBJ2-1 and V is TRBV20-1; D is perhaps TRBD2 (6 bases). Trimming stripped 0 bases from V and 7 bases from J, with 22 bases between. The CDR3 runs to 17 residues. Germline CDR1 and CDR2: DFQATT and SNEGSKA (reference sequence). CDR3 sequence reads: CSARDPLASQNRNEQFF. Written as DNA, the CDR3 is TGCAGTGCTAGAGATCCTCTAGCGTCACAGAATAGGAATGAGCAGTTCTTC.